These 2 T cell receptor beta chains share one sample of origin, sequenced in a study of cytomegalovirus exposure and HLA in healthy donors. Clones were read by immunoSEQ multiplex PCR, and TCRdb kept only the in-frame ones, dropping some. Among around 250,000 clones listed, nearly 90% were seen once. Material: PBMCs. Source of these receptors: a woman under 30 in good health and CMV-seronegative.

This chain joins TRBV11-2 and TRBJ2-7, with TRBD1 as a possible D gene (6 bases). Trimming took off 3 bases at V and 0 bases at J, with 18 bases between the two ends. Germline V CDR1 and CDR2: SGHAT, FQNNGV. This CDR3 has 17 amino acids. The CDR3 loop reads CASSFATGTLSSYEQYF. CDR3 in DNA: TGTGCCAGCAGCTTCGCGACCGGGACACTGAGCTCCTACGAGCAGTACTTC.

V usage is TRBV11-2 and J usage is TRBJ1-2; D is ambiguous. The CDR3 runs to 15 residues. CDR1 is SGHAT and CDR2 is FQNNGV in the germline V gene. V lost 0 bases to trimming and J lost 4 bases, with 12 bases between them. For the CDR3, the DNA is TGTGCCAGCAGCTTAGATCCAGGAATGCTCTATGGCTACACCTTC. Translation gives CASSLDPGMLYGYTF.